This is a list of T cell receptor beta chains from one sample in a study of molecular identifiers for immune sequencing clone quantification. MiXCR, applied by TCRdb to the PCR reads, yields one record per CDR3 protein. Of over 85,000 distinct CDR3 sequences listed, 35% are singletons. Sequenced material: naive CD8+ T cells from blood, with Jurkat cell RNA spiked in. The receptors derive from a human donor in good health. Some libraries in this study had Jurkat cell RNA spiked in. The CDR3 runs from the conserved cysteine through the conserved F or W. A D gene is named only where the DNA matches it firmly. Clone size is stated in some rows and not others, as once, few, many or a class when expanded.

length: 17
D: -
J: TRBJ1-5
V: TRBV10-3
size: -
CDR3: CAISERSQVLNNQPQHF
DNA: TGTGCCATCAGTGAGCGTTCACAGGTGTTAAACAATCAGCCCCAGCATTTT

length: 16
D: -
J: TRBJ1-1
V: TRBV6-5
size: many
CDR3: CASSYSFWGANTEAFF
DNA: TGTGCCAGCAGTTACTCCTTCTGGGGGGCGAACACTGAAGCTTTCTTT

length: 13
D: -
J: TRBJ2-1
V: TRBV7-6
size: few
CDR3: CASSFEDYNEQFF
DNA: TGTGCCAGCAGCTTCGAGGATTACAATGAGCAGTTCTTC

length: 13
D: TRBD1
J: TRBJ2-1
V: TRBV29-1
size: -
CDR3: CSVVGTVYNEQFF
DNA: TGCAGCGTTGTAGGGACAGTCTACAATGAGCAGTTCTTC

length: 14
D: -
J: TRBJ2-5
V: TRBV13
size: many
CDR3: CASSLVSGVETQYF
DNA: TGTGCCAGCAGCTTAGTATCGGGAGTCGAGACCCAGTACTTC

length: 18
D: -
J: TRBJ1-1
V: TRBV29-1
size: few
CDR3: CSVSPPVVRGFRSPEAFF
DNA: TGCAGCGTCTCACCCCCCGTCGTCAGGGGATTTCGGTCTCCTGAAGCTTTCTTT

length: 14
D: -
J: TRBJ2-2
V: TRBV7-6
size: many
CDR3: CASSFGQNTGELFF
DNA: TGTGCCAGCAGCTTCGGACAGAACACCGGGGAGCTGTTTTTT

length: 17
D: -
J: TRBJ2-7
V: TRBV5-6
size: few
CDR3: CASSPLAPGHAVYEQYF
DNA: TGTGCCAGCAGCCCATTAGCCCCGGGACACGCAGTCTACGAGCAGTACTTC

length: 17
D: TRBD2
J: TRBJ2-3
V: TRBV28
size: -
CDR3: CASSSHLGGGGTDTQYF
DNA: TGTGCCAGCAGTTCCCACTTGGGTGGGGGGGGTACAGATACGCAGTATTTT

length: 14
D: -
J: TRBJ2-4
V: TRBV6-5
size: -
CDR3: CASRQRTAKNIQYF
DNA: TGTGCCAGCAGACAAAGAACTGCAAAAAACATTCAGTACTTC

length: 14
D: -
J: TRBJ2-2
V: TRBV29-1
size: -
CDR3: CSATLDSRVAELSF
DNA: TGCAGCGCCACCCTGGATTCTAGAGTTGCGGAGCTGTCTTTT

length: 16
D: TRBD1
J: TRBJ1-1
V: TRBV6-1
size: -
CDR3: CANSNFPGQGYTEAFF
DNA: TGTGCCAACTCAAATTTCCCGGGACAGGGATACACTGAAGCTTTCTTT

length: 16
D: TRBD2
J: TRBJ2-7
V: TRBV5-3
size: -
CDR3: CASSPGLAGVGYEQYF
DNA: TGTGCCAGCAGCCCTGGACTAGCGGGAGTGGGGTACGAGCAGTACTTC

length: 14
D: TRBD2
J: TRBJ2-5
V: TRBV6-4
size: -
CDR3: CASSRLAGRETQYF
DNA: TGTGCCAGCAGTCGACTAGCGGGCCGAGAGACCCAGTACTTC

length: 11
D: -
J: TRBJ1-1
V: TRBV14
size: many
CDR3: CASSPLTEAFF
DNA: TGTGCCAGCAGCCCCCTCACTGAAGCTTTCTTT

length: 15
D: -
J: TRBJ1-6
V: TRBV15
size: few
CDR3: CATSRGDSRNSPLHF
DNA: TGTGCCACCAGCAGAGGAGACAGTCGTAATTCACCCCTCCACTTT

length: 16
D: TRBD2
J: TRBJ2-3
V: TRBV7-9
size: many
CDR3: CASNKERERGTDTQYF
DNA: TGTGCCAGCAACAAGGAGCGGGAGCGGGGCACAGATACGCAGTATTTT

length: 14
D: -
J: TRBJ2-7
V: TRBV19
size: -
CDR3: CASSSGGAAYEQYF
DNA: TGTGCCAGTAGTTCGGGGGGCGCAGCCTACGAGCAGTACTTC

length: 17
D: -
J: TRBJ2-3
V: TRBV5-4
size: many
CDR3: CASSLGRATPSTDTQYF
DNA: TGTGCCAGCAGCTTGGGGAGGGCCACGCCTAGCACAGATACGCAGTATTTT

length: 13
D: -
J: TRBJ2-3
V: TRBV15
size: -
CDR3: CATSTVLTDTQYF
DNA: TGTGCCACCAGCACAGTACTAACAGATACGCAGTATTTT

length: 17
D: -
J: TRBJ2-3
V: TRBV19
size: -
CDR3: CASSMWASEFSTDTQYF
DNA: TGTGCCAGTAGTATGTGGGCTAGCGAGTTTAGCACAGATACGCAGTATTTT

length: 15
D: -
J: TRBJ2-1
V: TRBV4-1
size: -
CDR3: CASSESGGGSLVQIF
DNA: TGCGCCAGCAGCGAGAGCGGTGGGGGCAGCCTGGTGCAGATCTTC

length: 14
D: TRBD1
J: TRBJ2-7
V: TRBV28
size: many
CDR3: CASSNRDRPYEQYF
DNA: TGTGCCAGCAGTAACCGGGACAGACCTTACGAGCAGTACTTC

length: 16
D: -
J: TRBJ2-5
V: TRBV24-1
size: -
CDR3: CATSARGTGPGETQYF
DNA: TGTGCCACCAGTGCGCGGGGAACTGGACCGGGAGAGACCCAGTACTTC

length: 16
D: TRBD1
J: TRBJ2-3
V: TRBV4-3
size: -
CDR3: CASSQVEGANTATQFF
DNA: TGCGCCAGCAGCCAAGTAGAGGGGGCGAACACAGCTACGCAGTTTTTT

length: 14
D: -
J: TRBJ2-1
V: TRBV9
size: -
CDR3: CASSGGDIYNEQFF
DNA: TGTGCCAGCAGCGGAGGGGACATCTACAATGAGCAGTTCTTC

length: 17
D: -
J: TRBJ2-1
V: TRBV24-1
size: few
CDR3: CATSDLPGPRRYNEQFF
DNA: TGTGCCACCAGTGATTTACCGGGCCCAAGGCGCTACAATGAGCAGTTCTTC

length: 11
D: -
J: TRBJ1-1
V: TRBV29-1
size: many
CDR3: CSVAKDTEAFF
DNA: TGCAGCGTTGCTAAGGACACTGAAGCTTTCTTT

length: 20
D: -
J: TRBJ2-5
V: TRBV6-2/TRBV6-3
size: -
CDR3: CASSYEETVRDTSYQETQYF
DNA: TGTGCCAGCAGTTACGAGGAGACCGTCCGGGACACTTCGTACCAAGAGACCCAGTACTTC

length: 15
D: -
J: TRBJ1-6
V: TRBV13
size: -
CDR3: CASSFEGMGASPHHF
DNA: TGTGCCAGCAGCTTTGAAGGGATGGGTGCTTCACCCCACCACTTT

length: 13
D: -
J: TRBJ2-5
V: TRBV20-1
size: -
CDR3: CSAKWGSGETQYF
DNA: TGCAGTGCAAAGTGGGGTAGCGGAGAGACCCAGTACTTC

length: 15
D: -
J: TRBJ1-2
V: TRBV7-9
size: -
CDR3: CASSLISTANYGYTF
DNA: TGTGCCAGCAGCTTAATCTCGACAGCTAACTATGGCTACACCTTC

length: 12
D: -
J: TRBJ1-2
V: TRBV6-2/TRBV6-3
size: -
CDR3: CASSPERYGYTF
DNA: TGTGCCAGCAGTCCGGAGCGCTATGGCTACACCTTC

length: 14
D: TRBD2
J: TRBJ2-1
V: TRBV5-1
size: -
CDR3: CASSWTGTTNEQFF
DNA: TGCGCCAGCAGCTGGACCGGGACTACGAATGAGCAGTTCTTC

length: 12
D: -
J: TRBJ1-1
V: TRBV27
size: few
CDR3: CASSAGANEAFF
DNA: TGTGCCAGCAGTGCCGGAGCTAATGAAGCTTTCTTT

length: 13
D: -
J: TRBJ1-1
V: TRBV12-5
size: -
CDR3: CASALQVNTEAFF
DNA: TGTGCTAGCGCGTTACAGGTGAACACTGAAGCTTTCTTT

length: 13
D: TRBD2
J: TRBJ2-3
V: TRBV3-1
size: -
CDR3: CASSLVGSGWQYF
DNA: TGTGCCAGCAGCCTGGTAGGTAGCGGGTGGCAGTATTTT

length: 17
D: -
J: TRBJ2-2
V: TRBV28
size: few
CDR3: CASSLWRFRVNTGELFF
DNA: TGTGCCAGCAGTTTATGGAGATTCAGGGTGAACACCGGGGAGCTGTTTTTT

length: 15
D: TRBD2
J: TRBJ2-7
V: TRBV20-1
size: -
CDR3: CSARLAGSSSYEQYF
DNA: TGCAGTGCTCGTCTAGCGGGAAGTAGCTCCTACGAGCAGTACTTC

length: 14
D: -
J: TRBJ2-4
V: TRBV28
size: many
CDR3: CASSPYLSRDIQYF
DNA: TGTGCCAGCAGTCCCTATCTGAGCCGGGACATTCAGTACTTC

length: 13
D: -
J: TRBJ2-7
V: TRBV16
size: many
CDR3: CASSQDSSYEQYF
DNA: TGTGCCAGCAGCCAAGACAGCTCCTACGAGCAGTACTTC

length: 15
D: -
J: TRBJ1-5
V: TRBV12-3/TRBV12-4
size: few
CDR3: CASSFPPNSNQPQHF
DNA: TGTGCCAGCAGTTTCCCCCCTAATAGCAATCAGCCCCAGCATTTT

length: 13
D: -
J: TRBJ2-7
V: TRBV7-6
size: few
CDR3: CASSPEAEYEQYF
DNA: TGTGCCAGCAGCCCCGAGGCTGAATACGAGCAGTACTTC

length: 17
D: TRBD2
J: TRBJ2-7
V: TRBV5-6
size: -
CDR3: CASSGGLAAFLSYDQYF
DNA: TGTGCCAGCAGCGGTGGACTAGCGGCCTTCCTCTCCTACGACCAGTACTTC

length: 15
D: -
J: TRBJ2-7
V: TRBV27
size: -
CDR3: CASSSGWRAEYEQYF
DNA: TGTGCCAGCAGTTCCGGATGGAGGGCCGAATACGAGCAGTACTTC

length: 15
D: TRBD2
J: TRBJ2-1
V: TRBV5-1
size: few
CDR3: CASSLGLAGSLEQFF
DNA: TGCGCCAGCAGCTTGGGACTAGCGGGATCTCTTGAGCAGTTCTTC

length: 14
D: TRBD2
J: TRBJ2-3
V: TRBV7-8
size: few
CDR3: CASWAGGRTDTQYF
DNA: TGTGCCAGTTGGGCGGGAGGGCGCACAGATACGCAGTATTTT

length: 16
D: TRBD1
J: TRBJ1-5
V: TRBV6-5
size: -
CDR3: CASSQTGTGPNQPQHF
DNA: TGTGCCAGCAGTCAAACTGGGACAGGGCCTAATCAGCCCCAGCATTTT

length: 14
D: -
J: TRBJ2-7
V: TRBV9
size: -
CDR3: CASSVGTLSNEQYF
DNA: TGTGCCAGCAGCGTAGGTACATTGTCGAACGAGCAGTACTTC

length: 16
D: TRBD2
J: TRBJ2-3
V: TRBV6-5
size: -
CDR3: CASSLGLVEDTDTQYF
DNA: TGTGCCAGCAGTCTCGGACTAGTAGAAGACACAGATACGCAGTATTTT

length: 13
D: -
J: TRBJ2-3
V: TRBV4-3
size: -
CDR3: CASSQDVPDTQYF
DNA: TGCGCCAGCAGCCAAGATGTCCCAGATACGCAGTATTTT

length: 12
D: -
J: TRBJ2-3
V: TRBV12-3/TRBV12-4
size: -
CDR3: CASSLGRGTQYF
DNA: TGTGCCAGCAGTTTAGGACGAGGTACGCAGTATTTT